The following is a T cell receptor beta chain sequence with its context. What it binds is unknown. This sample stems from a study of Graves' ophthalmopathy and Graves' hyperthyroidism. Study observations and caveats: Blood contained most expanded thyroid clonotypes exceeding 0.001 frequency.

Trimming removed 1 base from V and 2 bases from J; junction bases left unmatched: 7. The CDR3 totals 16 residues. Germline lookup yields CDR1 SGHVS and CDR2 FQNEAQ. Diagnosis used clinical symptoms, serum thyroxine, TRAb, thyroid ultrasound and orbital computed tomography. RNA transcripts served as template for amplifying TCR beta CDR3 sequences. HTBI primers were employed in first-round RT-PCR, then a second-round multiplex PCR followed. TCRdb analysed the multiplex PCR reads with MiXCR anew, one entry per CDR3 protein. The sample holds 660,000 or so distinct CDR3 sequences; more than 40% are singletons and the top ten take more than 3%.

The chain carries TRBV7-8 and TRBJ2-5, with 7 bases aligning to TRBD2. Sequenced sample: peripheral blood. The receptor was isolated from an adult man with Graves' ophthalmopathy. The DNA of the CDR3 is TGTGCCAGCAGCTTAGAGGCTAGCGGAAATCAAGAGACCCAGTACTTC. It is translated as CASSLEASGNQETQYF. Combining the CDR3 with reference TRBV7-8 and TRBJ2-5 gives the whole variable domain GAGVSQSPRYKVAKRGQDVALRCDPISGHVSLFWYQQALGQGPEFLTYFQNEAQLDKSGLPSDRFFAERPEGSVSTLKIQRTQQEDSAVYLCASSLEASGNQETQYFGPGTRLLVL.